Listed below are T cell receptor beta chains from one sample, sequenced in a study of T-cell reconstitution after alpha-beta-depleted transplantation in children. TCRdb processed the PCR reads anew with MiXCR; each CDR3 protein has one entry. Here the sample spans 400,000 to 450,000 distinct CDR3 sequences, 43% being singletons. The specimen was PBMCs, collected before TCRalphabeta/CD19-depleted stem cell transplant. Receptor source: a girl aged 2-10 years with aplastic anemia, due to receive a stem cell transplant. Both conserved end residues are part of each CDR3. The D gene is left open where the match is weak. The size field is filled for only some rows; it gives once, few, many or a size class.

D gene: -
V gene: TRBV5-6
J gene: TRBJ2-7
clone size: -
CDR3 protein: CASSFLQGGHEQYF
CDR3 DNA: TGTGCCAGCAGCTTTCTACAGGGCGGCCACGAGCAGTACTTC

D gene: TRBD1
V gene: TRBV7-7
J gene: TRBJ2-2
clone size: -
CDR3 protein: CASSFRTGVTGELFF
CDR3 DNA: TGTGCCAGCAGCTTTCGGACAGGGGTCACCGGGGAGCTGTTTTTT

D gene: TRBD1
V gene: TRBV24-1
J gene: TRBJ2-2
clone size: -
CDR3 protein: CATSDLGQELNTGELFF
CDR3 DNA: TGTGCCACCAGTGATTTGGGACAGGAGTTAAACACCGGGGAGCTGTTTTTT

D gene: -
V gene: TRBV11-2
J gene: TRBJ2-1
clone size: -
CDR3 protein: CASSLDRGLGVQFF
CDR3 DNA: TGTGCCAGCAGCTTAGATCGGGGGTTGGGGGTGCAGTTCTTC

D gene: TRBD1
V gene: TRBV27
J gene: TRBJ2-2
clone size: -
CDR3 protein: CASSIGQGSTGELFF
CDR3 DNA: TGTGCCAGCAGTATCGGACAGGGAAGCACCGGGGAGCTGTTTTTT

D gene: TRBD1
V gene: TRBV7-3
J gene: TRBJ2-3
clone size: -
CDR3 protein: CASSLMGTGGDTQYF
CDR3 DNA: TGTGCCAGCAGCTTAATGGGGACAGGGGGAGATACGCAGTATTTT

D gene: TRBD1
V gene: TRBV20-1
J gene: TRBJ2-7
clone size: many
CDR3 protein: CSARDPGQGSLSYEQYF
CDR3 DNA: TGCAGTGCTAGAGATCCGGGACAGGGAAGCCTCTCCTACGAGCAGTACTTC

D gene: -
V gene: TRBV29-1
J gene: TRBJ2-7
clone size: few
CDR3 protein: CSVEENGGEQYF
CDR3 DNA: TGCAGCGTTGAAGAAAATGGCGGCGAGCAGTACTTC

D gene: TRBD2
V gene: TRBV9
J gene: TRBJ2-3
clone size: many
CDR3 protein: CASSVASSGRGTQYF
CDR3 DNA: TGTGCCAGCAGCGTAGCCTCTAGCGGGAGGGGTACGCAGTATTTT

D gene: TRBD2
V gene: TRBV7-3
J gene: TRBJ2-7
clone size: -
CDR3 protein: CASSLRGGGLAGGPYEQYF
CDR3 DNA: TGTGCCAGCAGCTTACGGGGAGGGGGACTAGCGGGGGGGCCCTACGAGCAGTACTTC

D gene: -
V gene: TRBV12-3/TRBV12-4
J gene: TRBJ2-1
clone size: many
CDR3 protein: CASSLGGFRSYNEQFF
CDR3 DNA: TGTGCCAGCAGTTTAGGGGGCTTCCGCTCCTACAATGAGCAGTTCTTC

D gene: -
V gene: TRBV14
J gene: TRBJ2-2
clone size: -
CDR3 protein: CASSLGPGNTGELFF
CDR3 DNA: TGTGCCAGCAGCCTAGGACCTGGAAACACCGGGGAGCTGTTTTTT

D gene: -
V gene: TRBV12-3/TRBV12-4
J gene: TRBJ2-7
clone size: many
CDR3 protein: CASSVIAYEQYF
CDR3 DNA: TGTGCCAGCAGTGTAATAGCCTACGAGCAGTACTTC

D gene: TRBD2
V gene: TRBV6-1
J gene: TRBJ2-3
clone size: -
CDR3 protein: CASADVRGGRSDTQYF
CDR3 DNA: TGTGCCAGCGCAGACGTACGGGGGGGCCGGTCAGATACGCAGTATTTT

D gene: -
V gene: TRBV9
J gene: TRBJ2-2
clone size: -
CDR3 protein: CASSSLTGLNTGELFF
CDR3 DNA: TGTGCCAGCAGCTCCCTTACGGGTTTGAACACCGGGGAGCTGTTTTTT

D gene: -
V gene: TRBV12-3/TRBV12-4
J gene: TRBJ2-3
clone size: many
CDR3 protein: CASSFYTDTQYF
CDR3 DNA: TGTGCCAGCAGTTTTTATACAGATACGCAGTATTTT

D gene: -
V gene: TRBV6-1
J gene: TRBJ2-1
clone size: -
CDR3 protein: CASRKIQGVEQFF
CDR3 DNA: TGTGCCAGCAGGAAAATACAGGGCGTTGAGCAGTTCTTC

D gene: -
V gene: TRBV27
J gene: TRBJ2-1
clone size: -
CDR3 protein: CASSFRTVPGDEQFF
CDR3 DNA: TGTGCCAGCAGTTTCAGGACGGTTCCCGGCGATGAGCAGTTCTTC

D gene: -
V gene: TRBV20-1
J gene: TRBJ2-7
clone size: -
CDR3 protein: CSARGEGQAYYEQYF
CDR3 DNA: TGCAGTGCTAGGGGGGAGGGACAAGCCTACTACGAGCAGTACTTC

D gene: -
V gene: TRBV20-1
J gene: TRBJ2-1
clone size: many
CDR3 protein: CSARDISGTDEQFF
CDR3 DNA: TGCAGTGCTAGAGATATTTCAGGGACTGATGAGCAGTTCTTC

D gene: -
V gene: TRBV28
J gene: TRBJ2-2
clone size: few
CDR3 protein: CASRTAPTGELFF
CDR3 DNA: TGTGCCAGCAGGACAGCTCCGACCGGGGAGCTGTTTTTT

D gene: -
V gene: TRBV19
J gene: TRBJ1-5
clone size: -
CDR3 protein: CASSIEGHGNQPQHF
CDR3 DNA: TGTGCCAGTAGTATAGAAGGGCACGGCAATCAGCCCCAGCATTTT

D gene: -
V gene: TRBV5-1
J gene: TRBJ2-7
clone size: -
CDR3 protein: CASSSGTSDEQYF
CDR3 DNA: TGCGCCAGCAGCTCCGGGACATCCGACGAGCAGTACTTC

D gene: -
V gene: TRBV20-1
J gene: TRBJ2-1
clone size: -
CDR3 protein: CSARDPRRSSYNEQFF
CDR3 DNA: TGCAGTGCTAGAGACCCCCGAAGAAGTAGTTACAATGAGCAGTTCTTC

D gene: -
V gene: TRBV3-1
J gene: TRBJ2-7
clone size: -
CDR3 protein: CASRTGSGEQYF
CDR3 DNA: TGTGCCAGCAGGACAGGGAGCGGGGAGCAGTACTTC

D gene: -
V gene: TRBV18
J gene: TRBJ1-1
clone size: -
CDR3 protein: CASSPPVVTEAFF
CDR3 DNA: TGTGCCAGCTCACCACCGGTCGTCACTGAAGCTTTCTTT

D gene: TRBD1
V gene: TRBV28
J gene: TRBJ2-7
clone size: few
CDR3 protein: CASSRGQGYRSEQYF
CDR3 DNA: TGTGCCAGCAGTAGAGGACAGGGGTACCGATCCGAGCAGTACTTC

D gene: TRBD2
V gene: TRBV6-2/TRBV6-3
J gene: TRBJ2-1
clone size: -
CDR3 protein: CASSYVRGGLDNEQFF
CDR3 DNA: TGTGCCAGCAGTTACGTGCGGGGGGGCCTCGACAATGAGCAGTTCTTC

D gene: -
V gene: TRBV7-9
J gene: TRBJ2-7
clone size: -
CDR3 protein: CASTRRSRDEQYF
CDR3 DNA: TGTGCCAGCACCAGGCGGAGCAGGGACGAGCAGTACTTC